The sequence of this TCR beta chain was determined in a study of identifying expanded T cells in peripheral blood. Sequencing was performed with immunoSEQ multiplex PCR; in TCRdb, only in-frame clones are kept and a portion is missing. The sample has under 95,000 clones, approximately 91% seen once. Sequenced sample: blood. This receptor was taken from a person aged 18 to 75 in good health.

CDR3 protein: CASLRTGANTEAFF. As DNA, the CDR3 is TGTGCCAGCCTCCGGACAGGGGCGAACACTGAAGCTTTCTTT. The rearrangement uses TRBV19 and TRBJ1-1; 9 positions match TRBD1. The junction had 6 bases not matched to a gene; V was cut back by 9 bases and J by 1 base. CDR3 length equals 14 residues. CDR1 is LNHDA and CDR2 is SQIVND in the germline V gene (reference sequence).